This TCR beta chain comes out of a study of CD8+ T cells in alopecia areata. Study background: Treated individuals took tofacitinib by mouth, 5 to 10 mg twice daily. Study results and limitations: A large proportion of expanded lesional clones were detected persisting in scalp and blood during tofacitinib.

This clone was seen more than once but under ten times. Its target is unknown. It was cDNA, reverse transcribed from extracted RNA, that served as the sequencing template. TCRdb's copy holds only in-frame clones and misses some; the assay was immunoSEQ multiplex PCR. The sample carries 200,000 to 250,000 clones, 35% to 45% recorded once. The germline V gene encodes CDR1 LNHDA and CDR2 SQIVND (reference sequence). This CDR3 region has 16 residues. The trim removed 1 base at V and 1 base at J, leaving 2 bases unmatched. Stated treatment: oral pan-JAK inhibitor, 5-10 mg twice daily. Collection of lesional scalp punch biopsies and peripheral blood was performed in alopecia areata patients.

J is TRBJ2-5 and V is TRBV19; 11 bases align to TRBD2. The specimen comprised CD4+ T cells sorted from blood, sampled between weeks 30 and 35, from a patient treated with tofacitinib. The source is a human donor with alopecia areata. The CDR3 is CASSIGTSGLQETQYF. The DNA for the CDR3 is TGTGCCAGTAGTATAGGGACTAGCGGGCTCCAAGAGACCCAGTACTTC.